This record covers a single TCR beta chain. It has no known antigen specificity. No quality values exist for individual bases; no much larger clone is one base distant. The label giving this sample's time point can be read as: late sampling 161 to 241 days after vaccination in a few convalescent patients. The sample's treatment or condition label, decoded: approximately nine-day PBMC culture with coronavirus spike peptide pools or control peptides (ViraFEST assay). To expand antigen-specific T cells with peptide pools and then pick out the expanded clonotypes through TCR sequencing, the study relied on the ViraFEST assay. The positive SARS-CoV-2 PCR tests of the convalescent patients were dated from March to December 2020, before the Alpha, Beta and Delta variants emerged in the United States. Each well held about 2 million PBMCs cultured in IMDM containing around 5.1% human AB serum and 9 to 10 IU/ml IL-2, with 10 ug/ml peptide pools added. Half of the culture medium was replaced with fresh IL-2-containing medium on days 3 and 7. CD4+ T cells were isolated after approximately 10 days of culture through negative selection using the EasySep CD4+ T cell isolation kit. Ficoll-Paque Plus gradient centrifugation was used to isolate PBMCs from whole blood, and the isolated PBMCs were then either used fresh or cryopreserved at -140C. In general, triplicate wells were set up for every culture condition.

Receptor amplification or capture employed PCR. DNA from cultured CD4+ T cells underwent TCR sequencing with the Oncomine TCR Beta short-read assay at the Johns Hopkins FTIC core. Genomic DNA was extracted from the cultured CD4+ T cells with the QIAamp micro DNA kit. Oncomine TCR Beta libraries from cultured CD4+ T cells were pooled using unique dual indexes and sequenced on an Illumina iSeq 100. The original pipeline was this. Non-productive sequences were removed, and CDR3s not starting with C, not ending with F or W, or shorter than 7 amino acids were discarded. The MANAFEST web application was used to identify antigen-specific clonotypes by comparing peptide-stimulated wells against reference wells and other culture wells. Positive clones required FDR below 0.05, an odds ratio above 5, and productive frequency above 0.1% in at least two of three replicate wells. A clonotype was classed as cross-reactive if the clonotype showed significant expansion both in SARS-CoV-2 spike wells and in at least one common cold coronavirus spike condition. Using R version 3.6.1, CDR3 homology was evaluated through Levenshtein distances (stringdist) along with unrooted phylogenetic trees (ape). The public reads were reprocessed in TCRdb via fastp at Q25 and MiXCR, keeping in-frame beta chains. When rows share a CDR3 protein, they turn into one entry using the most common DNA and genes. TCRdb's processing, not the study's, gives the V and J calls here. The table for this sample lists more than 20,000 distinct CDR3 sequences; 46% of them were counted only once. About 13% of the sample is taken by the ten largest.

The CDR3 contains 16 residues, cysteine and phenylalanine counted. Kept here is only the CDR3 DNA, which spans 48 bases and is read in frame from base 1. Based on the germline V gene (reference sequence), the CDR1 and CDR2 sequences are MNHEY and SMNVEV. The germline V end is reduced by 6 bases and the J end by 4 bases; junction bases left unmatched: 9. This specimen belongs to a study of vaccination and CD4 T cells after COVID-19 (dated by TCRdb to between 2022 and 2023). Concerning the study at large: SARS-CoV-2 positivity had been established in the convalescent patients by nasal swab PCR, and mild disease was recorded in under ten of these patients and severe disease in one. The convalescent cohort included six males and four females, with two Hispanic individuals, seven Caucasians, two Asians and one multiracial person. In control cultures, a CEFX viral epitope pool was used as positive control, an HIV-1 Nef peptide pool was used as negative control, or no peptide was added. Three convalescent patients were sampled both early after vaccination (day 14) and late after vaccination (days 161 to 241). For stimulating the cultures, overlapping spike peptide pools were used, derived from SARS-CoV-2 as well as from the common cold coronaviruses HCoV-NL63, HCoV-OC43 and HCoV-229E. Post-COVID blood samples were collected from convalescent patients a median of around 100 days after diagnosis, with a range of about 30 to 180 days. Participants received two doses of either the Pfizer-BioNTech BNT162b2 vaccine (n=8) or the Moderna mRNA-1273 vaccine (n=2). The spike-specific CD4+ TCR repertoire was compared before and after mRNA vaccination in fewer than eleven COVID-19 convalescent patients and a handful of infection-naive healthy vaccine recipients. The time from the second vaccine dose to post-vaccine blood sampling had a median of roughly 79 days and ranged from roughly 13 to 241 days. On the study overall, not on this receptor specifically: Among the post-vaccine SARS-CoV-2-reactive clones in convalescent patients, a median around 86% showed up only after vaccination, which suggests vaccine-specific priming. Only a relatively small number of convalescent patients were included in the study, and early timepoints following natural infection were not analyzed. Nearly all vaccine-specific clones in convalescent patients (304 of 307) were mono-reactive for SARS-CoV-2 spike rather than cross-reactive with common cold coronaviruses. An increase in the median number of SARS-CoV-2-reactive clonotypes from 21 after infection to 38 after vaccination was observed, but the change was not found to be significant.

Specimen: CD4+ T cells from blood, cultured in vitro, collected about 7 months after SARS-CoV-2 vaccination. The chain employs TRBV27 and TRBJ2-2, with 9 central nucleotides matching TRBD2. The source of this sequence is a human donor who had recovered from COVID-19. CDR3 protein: CASRISGSRITGELFF. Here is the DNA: TGTGCCAGCAGGATTAGCGGGAGTCGTATCACCGGGGAGCTGTTTTTT.